These 8 T cell receptor beta chains were all obtained from the same sample, sequenced in a study of blood T cell repertoires in COVID-19. Produced via immunoSEQ multiplex PCR; TCRdb's table is partial and in-frame only. The sample lists some 130,000 clones; around 80% were seen once. Sequenced input: PBMCs or T cells enriched from blood (not recorded which). These receptors were collected from a woman aged 45-60 years who had recovered from COVID-19.

The chain combines TRBV18 with TRBJ2-5; 10 nucleotides line up with TRBD1. CDR1 and CDR2 (germline): KGHSH, LQKENI. The length of the CDR3 is 15 residues. V gave up 1 base and J gave up 3 bases; unmatched junction bases: 2. The CDR3 DNA follows: TGTGCCAGCTCACCACAGACAGGGGGCGAAGAGACCCAGTACTTC. As protein: CASSPQTGGEETQYF.

The V gene is TRBV5-1, the J gene TRBJ1-6; 9 bases fit TRBD1. The V and J ends lost 2 bases and 5 bases, in that order; junction bases with no gene match: 5. The V gene's germline CDR1 is SGHRS and CDR2 YFSETQ. The length of the CDR3 is 16 residues. The chain's CDR3 is CASSFLQGANNSPLHF. For the CDR3, the DNA is TGCGCCAGCAGCTTCTTACAGGGGGCGAATAATTCACCCCTCCACTTT. The full variable domain, its missing parts supplied by reference TRBV5-1 and TRBJ1-6, is KAGVTQTPRYLIKTRGQQVTLSCSPISGHRSVSWYQQTPGQGLQFLFEYFSETQRNKGNFPGRFSGRQFSNSRSEMNVSTLELGDSALYLCASSFLQGANNSPLHFGNGTRLTVT.

The V and J genes are TRBV30 and TRBJ1-4; tentatively, D is TRBD1 (6 bases). This CDR3 is built from 14 residues. Trimming took 4 bases from V and 7 from J, leaving 16 bases between them. The germline CDR1 and CDR2 sequences are GTSNPN and SVGIG (reference sequence). CDR3 sequence (DNA): TGTGCCTGGACTCAGGGGTATCTAGGTGAAAAACTGTTTTTT. Translating gives CAWTQGYLGEKLFF. Full variable domain (rest looked up from reference TRBV30 and TRBJ1-4): SQTIHQWPATLVQPVGSPLSLECTVEGTSNPNLYWYRQAAGRGLQLLFYSVGIGQISSEVPQNLSASRPQDRQFILSSKKLLLSDSGFYLCAWTQGYLGEKLFFGSGTQLSVL.

This clone was seen only a few times. V usage is TRBV6-5 and J usage is TRBJ1-1, with TRBD1 matching 10 bases. CDR1 MNHEY and CDR2 SVGAGI come from the germline V gene. The CDR3 contains 13 residues. J lost 5 bases, V lost 8 bases, and 5 bases had no gene match. CDR3 region: CASGDRGRTEAFF. CDR3 nucleotide sequence: TGTGCCAGCGGGGACAGGGGAAGGACTGAAGCTTTCTTT.

V usage is TRBV14 and J usage is TRBJ1-6, with D tentatively TRBD1 (6 bases). The CDR3 spans 15 residues. CDR1 is SGHDN and CDR2 is FVKESK in the germline V gene. V was trimmed by 4 bases and J by 4 bases, leaving 11 bases between them. The CDR3 DNA reads as TGTGCCAGCAGCCGAGGGGGTTTGTATAATTCACCCCTCCACTTT. As protein: CASSRGGLYNSPLHF.

This chain links TRBV28 with TRBJ2-6; 8 bases line up with TRBD1. Germline values: CDR1 MDHEN, CDR2 SYDVKM. After removal of 8 bases from V and 0 bases from J, the junction contained 12 bases not matched to a gene. The CDR3 consists of 18 residues. CDR3 nucleotide sequence: TGTGCCAGCTTCTCGGGACAGGCTCTAATCTCTGGGGCCAACGTCCTGACTTTC. It yields the protein CASFSGQALISGANVLTF.

This clone was observed a single time. The CDR3 region has the DNA TGTGCCACCAGCAGAGATAGGGGGGGGTCCACAGATACGCAGTATTTT. Its protein product is CATSRDRGGSTDTQYF. The chain combines TRBV15 with TRBJ2-3; TRBD2 might be the D (7 bases). Trimming removed 0 bases from V and 2 bases from J, with 12 bases in between. Germline V gives CDR1 LNHNV, CDR2 YYDKDF (reference sequence). This CDR3 spans 16 amino acids.

The chain uses TRBV6-4 and TRBJ1-1; D possibly corresponds to TRBD1 (5 bases). Germline CDR1 reads MRHNA; CDR2 reads SNTAGT. The V gene lost 2 bases and the J gene lost 10 bases, with 11 bases spanning the gap. CDR3 length: 12 residues. This CDR3 is CASSDRQGTAFF. The CDR3 DNA sequence: TGTGCCAGCAGTGACCGGCAGGGAACAGCTTTCTTT.